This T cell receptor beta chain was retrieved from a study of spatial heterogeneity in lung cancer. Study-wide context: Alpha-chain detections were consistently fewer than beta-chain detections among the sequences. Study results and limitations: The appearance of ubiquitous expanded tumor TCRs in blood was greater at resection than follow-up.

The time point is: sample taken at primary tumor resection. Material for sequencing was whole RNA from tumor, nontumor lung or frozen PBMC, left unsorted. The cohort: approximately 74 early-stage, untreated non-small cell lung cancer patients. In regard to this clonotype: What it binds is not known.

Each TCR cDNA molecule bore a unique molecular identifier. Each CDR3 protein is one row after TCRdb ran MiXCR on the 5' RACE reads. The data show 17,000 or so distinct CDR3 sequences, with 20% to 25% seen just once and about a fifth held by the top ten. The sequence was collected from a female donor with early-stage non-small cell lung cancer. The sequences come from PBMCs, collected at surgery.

CDR3 in amino acids: CATGDRDTDTQYF. The CDR3 DNA reads TGTGCCACCGGGGACCGCGACACAGATACGCAGTATTTT. The chain uses TRBV24-1 and TRBJ2-3; TRBD1 or TRBD2 may be the D gene (5 bases each). The V gene's germline CDR1 is KGHDR and CDR2 SFDVKD. The CDR3 covers 13 residues. Trimming left V 9 bases short and J 2 bases short, with 11 bases between.